This T cell receptor (beta chain) was captured in a study of breast tumors, draining lymph nodes, adjacent tissues. CDR3 size: 11 residues. Germline CDR1 KGHDR, CDR2 SFDVKD. V shed 4 bases and J shed 5 bases, with 4 bases lying between them. There are a few counts of this clonotype. Its antigen is not known. A much bigger clone sits one base away, suggesting this may be a read error. The CDR3 ends on some other residue instead of the conserved phenylalanine or tryptophan, so this is likely a read error. Findings and limits, study-wide: Most tumor T cells seemingly derive from lymph node, then expand in tumor. Tumor and nontumor repertoires were significantly more similar in luminal-like than in basal-like breast cancer. Data only fit, rather than demonstrated, lymph node origin of most tumor T cells. Tumor TCR diversity was below lymph nodes but above nontumor tissue.

TCRdb itself ran the multiplex PCR reads through MiXCR, one entry per CDR3 protein. The sample shows 150,000 to 200,000 distinct CDR3 sequences, 31% of them seen only once. Breast cancer patients provided tissue from their axillary draining lymph nodes. Sequenced sample: axillary lymph node tissue. The rearrangement uses TRBV24-1 and TRBJ2-5; D ambiguous. This receptor was taken from a female donor with breast cancer. Some clones in this sample may be carry-over from other donors' samples. The DNA for the CDR3 is TGTGCCACCAGTGACTTGGAGACCCAGTACCTC. Protein: CATSDLETQYL.